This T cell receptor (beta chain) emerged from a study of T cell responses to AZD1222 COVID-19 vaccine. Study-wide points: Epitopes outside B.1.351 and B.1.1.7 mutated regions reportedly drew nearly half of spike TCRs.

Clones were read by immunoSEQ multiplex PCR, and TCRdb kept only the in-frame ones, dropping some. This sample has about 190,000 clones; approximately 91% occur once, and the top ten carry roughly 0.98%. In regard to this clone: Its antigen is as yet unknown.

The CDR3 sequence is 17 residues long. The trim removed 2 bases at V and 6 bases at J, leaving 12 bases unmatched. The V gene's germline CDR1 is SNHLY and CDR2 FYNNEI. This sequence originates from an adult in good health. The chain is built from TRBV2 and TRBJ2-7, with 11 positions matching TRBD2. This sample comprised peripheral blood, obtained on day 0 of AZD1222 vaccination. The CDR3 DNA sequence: TGTGCCAGCAGTGAACCCCCCCGGACTAGCGGGCGCCTCGAGCAGTACTTC. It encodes CASSEPPRTSGRLEQYF.